The entry below describes one TCR beta chain. Per the authors' pipeline: Estimation of nucleated cell counts relied on the amplification of reference gene primers. Sequencing was performed with immunoSEQ multiplex PCR; in TCRdb, only in-frame clones are kept and a portion is missing. V, J and clone size reflect that table, while D and trimming were determined from the DNA. The data show 200,000 to 250,000 clones, with around 88% seen just once and under 15% held by the top ten. The V end was cut by 3 bases, the J end by 5 bases, with 14 bases between. The CDR3 runs to 14 residues. In germline, CDR1 is MNHEY, CDR2 SMNVEV (reference sequence). This entry comes from a study of blood T cell repertoires in COVID-19. Looking at the study overall: The study drew acute and convalescent COVID-19 samples from the United States, Italy and Spain. Sample material is recorded as cDNA or gDNA derived from T cells, B-cell-depleted T cells, or PBMCs.

The sequence was collected from a woman in her 50s with acute COVID-19. Sequencing was performed on PBMCs or T cells enriched from blood (not recorded which). V and J are TRBV27 and TRBJ2-7, with a tentative D call TRBD1 (5 bases). The CDR3 nucleotides are TGTGCCAGCAGTTTGACAGACGGTGTTGACGAGCAGTACTTC. Translated, it gives CASSLTDGVDEQYF.